The clone carrying this T cell receptor (beta chain) was recorded a few times. Its antigen is unknown. The sample originates from a study of OX40 agonist ivuxolimab in advanced cancers. Points from the study as a whole: Among patients with partial responses at 0.1-3.0 mg/kg, clonal expansion was among the lowest.

The V and J ends lost 6 bases and 5 bases respectively, with 13 bases between them. CDR3 length: 13 residues. Germline CDR1 and CDR2: MNHNS and SASEGT. Sequenced by immunoSEQ multiplex PCR; TCRdb stores in-frame clones only, minus some. The sample lists about 62,000 clones, roughly 85% occurring once. The sequence came from an adult with an advanced solid tumor such as melanoma, head and neck, liver or kidney cancer. The V gene is TRBV6-1, the J gene TRBJ1-2; D may be TRBD1 (6 bases). Sequenced material: CD4+ or CD8+ T cells sorted from blood, taken in a trial of the OX40 agonist ivuxolimab. CDR3 residues: CASREQGSYGYTF. The CDR3 nucleotides are TGTGCCAGCAGGGAACAGGGTTCATATGGCTACACCTTC.